The 24 T cell receptor beta chains below all came from one sample that was sequenced in a study of siplizumab effects on memory and regulatory T cells. Measured with immunoSEQ multiplex PCR; TCRdb has only the in-frame clones, and not every one. The table records roughly 100,000 clones, approximately 94% of them present only once. Material for sequencing was CD4+ T cells sorted from blood. The source of these receptors is a human donor in good health.

This chain connects TRBV4-2 to TRBJ1-5, with D possibly matching TRBD1 (5 bases). The CDR3 totals 15 residues. V shed 0 bases and J shed 6 bases, with 12 bases lying between them. Germline lookup yields CDR1 LGHNA and CDR2 YNFKEQ. The CDR3 sequence: CASSQDRIGAQPQHF. The CDR3 coding sequence is TGTGCCAGCAGCCAAGATAGGATTGGGGCTCAGCCCCAGCATTTT.

This chain connects TRBV30 to TRBJ2-5; D gene unclear. Trimming shortened V by 0 bases and J by 5 bases, and 13 bases separated the two germline ends. The V gene's germline CDR1 is GTSNPN and CDR2 SVGIG (reference sequence). The CDR3 runs 14 residues. CDR3 loop: CAWSVLTGLETQYF. CDR3 nucleotides: TGTGCCTGGAGTGTACTAACGGGTCTGGAGACCCAGTACTTC.

This sequence joins TRBV19 and TRBJ2-3; a possible D gene is TRBD1 (5 bases). Germline values: CDR1 LNHDA, CDR2 SQIVND (reference sequence). This CDR3 comprises 14 residues. V dropped 10 bases and J dropped 2 bases, with 16 bases sitting between them. The CDR3 loop is CATTKGWATDTQYF. The DNA for the CDR3 is TGTGCCACCACAAAGGGGTGGGCCACAGATACGCAGTATTTT.

The chain employs TRBV6-1 and TRBJ2-7; no firm D call. CDR3 size: 13 residues. CDR1 MNHNS and CDR2 SASEGT come from the germline V gene. The V end lost 2 bases, the J end lost 7 bases, and 12 bases lay between the germline ends. CDR3 coding DNA: TGTGCCAGCAGTGAAACCGATCGAGTGGAGCAGTACTTC. As protein: CASSETDRVEQYF.

V gene TRBV5-1 combines with J gene TRBJ2-5, with D possibly being TRBD1 (6 bases). Deletions cut 5 bases from V and 3 bases from J, with 8 bases between. The CDR3 extends over 12 amino acids. Germline-derived CDR1 and CDR2 are SGHRS and YFSETQ. The CDR3 spells CASRPGEETQYF. In nucleotides, the CDR3 is TGCGCCAGCAGACCAGGGGAAGAGACCCAGTACTTC.

The chain couples TRBV6-5 to TRBJ1-1, with 7 bases fitting TRBD1. This CDR3 region has 13 residues. V trimming: 8 bases; J trimming: 10 bases; junction bases outside the gene matches: 13. The germline V gene has CDR1 MNHEY and CDR2 SVGAGI. DNA of the CDR3: TGTGCCAGCGGAGTGGGTGGACAGGCGCTAGCTTTCTTT. It yields the protein CASGVGGQALAFF.

V usage is TRBV19 and J usage is TRBJ1-6, with D possibly TRBD1 on 6 matching bases. V dropped 3 bases and J dropped 9 bases, with 21 bases sitting between them. CDR3 length: 17 residues. The germline CDR1 and CDR2 sequences are LNHDA and SQIVND (reference sequence). The CDR3 bases are TGTGCCAGTAGTATTTCTCGGAGTCGGGGGGCGGTTTCACCCCTCCACTTT. This encodes CASSISRSRGAVSPLHF.

The chain uses TRBV27 and TRBJ1-1; D may be TRBD1 (5 bases). This CDR3 is 13 amino acids long. V dropped 5 bases and J dropped 3 bases, with 10 bases sitting between them. Germline CDR1 and CDR2: MNHEY and SMNVEV (reference sequence). CDR3 sequence (DNA): TGTGCCAGCAGTGATTCAGGGTACACTGAAGCTTTCTTT. Protein: CASSDSGYTEAFF.

This rearrangement joins TRBV14 to TRBJ1-2; possibly TRBD1 for D (5 bases). The germline V gene has CDR1 SGHDN and CDR2 FVKESK. The V gene lost 4 bases and the J gene lost 3 bases, with 15 bases spanning the gap. This CDR3 spans 15 amino acids. CDR3 in amino acids: CASSPLGGLDYGYTF. For the CDR3, the DNA is TGTGCCAGCAGCCCACTTGGGGGGTTGGACTATGGCTACACCTTC. Full variable domain (missing parts from reference TRBV14 and TRBJ1-2): EAGVTQFPSHSVIEKGQTVTLRCDPISGHDNLYWYRRVMGKEIKFLLHFVKESKQDESGMPNNRFLAERTGGTYSTLKVQPAELEDSGVYFCASSPLGGLDYGYTFGSGTRLTVV.

The rearrangement links TRBV5-4 to TRBJ2-3, with D perhaps matching TRBD2 (6 bases). Germline V gene lookup returns CDR1 SGHNT and CDR2 YYREEE (reference sequence). The CDR3 totals 15 residues. Trimming cost V 0 bases and J 5 bases, with 13 bases left between them. For the CDR3, the DNA is TGTGCCAGCAGCTTGGTGGTAGCGGAGCTAGATACGCAGTATTTT. Encoded protein: CASSLVVAELDTQYF. Looking up the rest from reference TRBV5-4 and TRBJ2-3 gives the full variable domain: ETGVTQSPTHLIKTRGQQVTLRCSSQSGHNTVSWYQQALGQGPQFIFQYYREEENGRGNFPPRFSGLQFPNYSSELNVNALELDDSALYLCASSLVVAELDTQYFGPGTRLTVL.

A single count supports this clone. In nucleotides, the CDR3 is TGTGCCAGCAGCGCTAGCGGGAACTCCTACAATGAGCAGTTCTTC. Translated: CASSASGNSYNEQFF. The chain has TRBV9 and TRBJ2-1; 9 bases map to TRBD2. Unmatched junction bases numbered 1, after V lost 3 bases and J lost 0 bases. Germline V gene sequence: CDR1 SGDLS, CDR2 YYNGEE. This CDR3 is 15 amino acids long.

The chain is built from TRBV5-1 and TRBJ2-7, with 9 bases fitting TRBD1. Germline lookup yields CDR1 SGHRS and CDR2 YFSETQ. The CDR3 loop spans 15 amino acids. Trimming removed 4 bases from V and 4 bases from J; junction bases left unmatched: 9. The CDR3 nucleotides read TGCGCCAGCAGCCTCGGTGGGACAGGGATATACGAGCAGTACTTC. Protein product: CASSLGGTGIYEQYF.

The gene calls are TRBV6-5 and TRBJ1-1, with unresolved D. The CDR3 loop spans 11 amino acids. Deletions cut 2 bases from V and 6 bases from J, with 4 bases between. CDR1 and CDR2 (germline): MNHEY, SVGAGI. This CDR3 reads CASSYGPEAFF. CDR3 nucleotide sequence: TGTGCCAGCAGTTACGGGCCTGAAGCTTTCTTT.

This chain uses TRBV9 with TRBJ2-3; D unresolved. CDR1 SGDLS and CDR2 YYNGEE come from the germline V gene. The V end was cut by 0 bases, the J end by 1 base, with 3 bases between. CDR3 length equals 13 residues. DNA for the CDR3: TGTGCCAGCAGCGTAGACGGCACAGATACGCAGTATTTT. Its protein product is CASSVDGTDTQYF.

This chain uses TRBV18 with TRBJ2-5; 7 positions match TRBD1. The CDR3 loop spans 14 amino acids. J gave up 2 bases and V 0 bases, and 0 bases lay outside the gene matches. From germline, CDR1 is KGHSH and CDR2 LQKENI. As DNA, the CDR3 is TGTGCCAGCTCACCACCGGGACAGCAAGAGACCCAGTACTTC. This gives the protein CASSPPGQQETQYF.

This chain connects TRBV6-6 to TRBJ2-4; D gene ambiguous. CDR1 and CDR2 from the germline V gene are MNHNY and SVGAGI (reference sequence). This CDR3 region has 14 residues. With 6 bases removed from V and 3 bases from J, the gap between germline ends came to 12 bases. The CDR3 sequence: CASSPTGIKNIQYF. In DNA form, the CDR3 reads TGTGCCAGCAGCCCTACCGGTATCAAAAACATTCAGTACTTC.

V gene TRBV5-4 combines with J gene TRBJ1-1; 11 positions match TRBD1. Trimming cost V 4 bases and J 5 bases; bases outside gene matches: 13. Germline V gene data show CDR1 as SGHNT and CDR2 as YYREEE (reference sequence). The CDR3 sequence is 17 residues long. The CDR3 loop reads CASSPFPGQGEATEAFF. The CDR3 DNA sequence: TGTGCCAGCAGCCCGTTCCCGGGACAGGGGGAGGCGACTGAAGCTTTCTTT.

The J gene is TRBJ1-1, the V gene TRBV6-6, with D possibly TRBD1 on 6 matching bases. Deletions cut 5 bases from V and 4 bases from J, with 11 bases between. From germline, CDR1 is MNHNY and CDR2 SVGAGI (reference sequence). The CDR3 sequence is 13 residues long. CDR3 in DNA: TGTGCCAGCAGTAATACAGGGTTCACTGAAGCTTTCTTT. It yields the protein CASSNTGFTEAFF.

V gene TRBV18 combines with J gene TRBJ1-1, with D hard to call. The CDR3 has 12 residues. The germline V and J ends were trimmed by 5 bases and 0 bases, with 4 bases remaining between them. Germline loops: CDR1 KGHSH, CDR2 LQKENI. Written as DNA, the CDR3 is TGTGCCAGCTCAGTAATGAACACTGAAGCTTTCTTT. This translates into CASSVMNTEAFF.

The rearrangement uses TRBV10-3 and TRBJ2-7; D gene unclear. The CDR3 loop spans 11 amino acids. Germline lookup yields CDR1 ENHRY and CDR2 SYGVKD. V was cut by 3 bases and J by 7 bases, with 7 bases left in between. The CDR3 DNA reads TGTGCCATCAGTGATCTGTGGGAGCAGTACTTC. Protein: CAISDLWEQYF.

This clone was counted a single time. The rearrangement uses TRBV5-6 and TRBJ2-5; a weak D match, TRBD2 (5 bases). The CDR3 length is 14 residues. Germline values: CDR1 SGHDT, CDR2 YYEEEE. V was shortened by 0 bases and J by 13 bases, with 19 bases between the two germline ends. CDR3 protein: CASSLEDALAGVYF. The CDR3 region has the DNA TGTGCCAGCAGCTTGGAGGACGCCTTGGCGGGCGTGTACTTC.

The J gene is TRBJ1-3, the V gene TRBV7-2, with TRBD1 matching over 9 bases. Germline loops: CDR1 SGHTA, CDR2 FQGNSA. J lost 5 bases, V lost 4 bases, and 3 bases had no gene match. CDR3 length equals 14 residues. The CDR3 protein is CASSSGQGRNTIYF. In nucleotides, the CDR3 is TGTGCCAGCAGCTCGGGACAGGGAAGAAACACCATATATTTT. Full variable domain (remainder filled in from reference TRBV7-2 and TRBJ1-3): GAGVSQSPSNKVTEKGKDVELRCDPISGHTALYWYRQSLGQGLEFLIYFQGNSAPDKSGLPSDRFSAERTGGSVSTLTIQRTQQEDSAVYLCASSSGQGRNTIYFGEGSWLTVV.

The CDR3 DNA follows: TGTGCCAGCAGCGTAGGGCGGGGAAGCGCAGATACGCAGTATTTT. Its protein is CASSVGRGSADTQYF. The rearrangement links TRBV9 to TRBJ2-3; weak D call: TRBD2 (6 bases). Germline V gene sequence: CDR1 SGDLS, CDR2 YYNGEE. The CDR3 totals 15 residues. The ends were cut back, 0 bases at V and 4 bases at J, with 12 bases in the middle.

The genes are TRBV18 and TRBJ2-7; 7 bases are a match to TRBD1. J gave up 2 bases and V 4 bases, and 11 bases lay outside the gene matches. Germline V gene sequence: CDR1 KGHSH, CDR2 LQKENI. This CDR3 is built from 16 residues. The DNA of the CDR3 is TGTGCCAGCTCACAAGGTCCACAGGGGAGTACCTACGAGCAGTACTTC. It codes for CASSQGPQGSTYEQYF.